Listed below are T cell receptor beta chains from one sample, sequenced in a study of regulatory T cells in long-lasting Graves disease. A single record per CDR3 protein comes from TCRdb applying MiXCR to the multiplex PCR reads. The sample consists of 400,000 to 500,000 distinct CDR3 sequences, about a sixth of them appearing once. The data were also submitted as part of a second study, on T cells in Graves' hyperthyroidism and ophthalmopathy.

The sequences come from peripheral blood mononuclear cells (PBMCs), collected at new diagnosis, from a patient treated with antithyroid drugs. The receptors were sampled from a woman in her 30s with Graves disease. Each CDR3 is given with its conserved first and last residue.

J gene | V gene | CDR3 protein
TRBJ2-1 | TRBV28 | CASSGGQVNPYNEQFF
TRBJ1-4 | TRBV6-2/TRBV6-3 | CASSERGQGNEKLFF
TRBJ2-7 | TRBV27 | CASSSSSPSRGYYEQYF
TRBJ2-1 | TRBV5-6 | CASSRKGQGFVNEQFF
TRBJ2-5 | TRBV20-1 | CSAFIPGQTIQETQYF
TRBJ1-1 | TRBV12-3/TRBV12-4 | CASTRTGGRNTEAFF
TRBJ1-1 | TRBV11-3 | CASSLSGTGLATEAFF
TRBJ2-1 | TRBV5-1 | CASSSIGGVGSTSSYNEQFF
TRBJ2-7 | TRBV6-1 | CASRSLAGEVGEQYF
TRBJ1-4 | TRBV5-1 | CASSLDKEKLFF
TRBJ1-4 | TRBV19 | CASRKADTFTFTNEKLFF
TRBJ1-4 | TRBV7-2 | CASSFSRGAEKLFF
TRBJ2-5 | TRBV12-3/TRBV12-4 | CASRVQGAETQYF
TRBJ2-7 | TRBV28 | CASRRDFVSEQYF